This T cell receptor (beta chain) stems from a study of control samples from healthy donors and cancer patients. Measured with immunoSEQ multiplex PCR; TCRdb has only the in-frame clones, and not every one. The sample has about 81,000 clones; around 94% are singletons. The CDR3 is 11 amino acids. Trimming removed 7 bases at V and 4 bases at J, with 7 bases between. Per germline, CDR1 DFQATT and CDR2 SNEGSKA (reference sequence). The source is a woman aged 18-29 years in good health. The specimen was blood. V is TRBV20-1 and J is TRBJ2-2; no clear D. The CDR3 DNA sequence: TGCAGTGTCTTGGTCACCGGGGAGCTGTTTTTT. Translated, it gives CSVLVTGELFF.